The 24 T cell receptor beta chains below all came from one sample that was sequenced in a study of PD-1 blockade in mismatch repair-deficient tumors. The data were produced by immunoSEQ multiplex PCR, yet TCRdb's version contains in-frame clones alone and is incomplete. The sample carries more than 50,000 clones, about 91% recorded once. The specimen was peripheral blood, collected 52 weeks after starting pembrolizumab. These receptors all stem from an adult with mismatch repair-deficient cancer.

The chain is built from TRBV27 and TRBJ2-1; 7 bases are a match to TRBD2. Losses at the gene ends were 0 bases for V and 3 bases for J; bases not matched to a gene: 5. Germline lookup yields CDR1 MNHEY and CDR2 SMNVEV (reference sequence). CDR3 length: 16 amino acids. DNA for the CDR3: TGTGCCAGCAGTTTATCGGCTAGCGGAATCTACAATGAGCAGTTCTTC. It specifies CASSLSASGIYNEQFF.

V is TRBV9 and J is TRBJ1-3; D gene ambiguous. V was shortened by 0 bases and J by 2 bases, with 15 bases between the two germline ends. Germline-derived CDR1 and CDR2 are SGDLS and YYNGEE. This CDR3 contains 17 residues. CDR3 in DNA: TGTGCCAGCAGCGTAGCACCCCTTTACCTGCCTGGAAACACCATATATTTT. Its protein is CASSVAPLYLPGNTIYF.

The chain recombines TRBV6-5 with TRBJ2-7, with 9 bases aligning to TRBD1. This CDR3 contains 14 residues. The V and J ends lost 5 bases and 1 base, in that order; junction bases with no gene match: 3. Germline assignment: CDR1 MNHEY and CDR2 SVGAGI. The CDR3 DNA reads as TGTGCCAGCAGTACCGGGACAGGGTCCTACGAGCAGTACTTC. It codes for CASSTGTGSYEQYF.

The sample holds one count of this clone. The genes are TRBV6-6 and TRBJ2-1; possible D gene TRBD1, 6 bases. V dropped 2 bases and J dropped 0 bases, with 11 bases sitting between them. Germline loops: CDR1 MNHNY, CDR2 SVGAGI (reference sequence). The CDR3 runs to 16 residues. DNA of the CDR3: TGTGCCAGCAGTTACGGGGGCCCTAGCTCCTACAATGAGCAGTTCTTC. This gives the protein CASSYGGPSSYNEQFF.

This clone was found a few times. This chain joins TRBV6-1 and TRBJ2-7; a weak D match, TRBD2 (6 bases). The CDR3 sequence is 14 residues long. V was cut by 5 bases and J by 6 bases, with 17 bases left in between. The germline gives CDR1 MNHNS, CDR2 SASEGT. The DNA for the CDR3 is TGTGCCAGCAGTCGCGGGGCCGGTTCAACCGAGCAGTACTTC. As protein: CASSRGAGSTEQYF.

The chain recombines TRBV13 with TRBJ2-6; D not resolved. CDR1 and CDR2 from the germline V gene are PRHDT and FYEKMQ (reference sequence). Trimming stripped 2 bases from V and 2 bases from J, with 10 bases between. The CDR3 totals 16 residues. The CDR3 nucleotides are TGTGCCAGCAGCTTATATCCGGGTACTGGGGCCAACGTCCTGACTTTC. It translates to CASSLYPGTGANVLTF.

V usage is TRBV11-1 and J usage is TRBJ1-1; possible D gene TRBD1, 6 bases. CDR3 size: 15 residues. Germline V gene lookup returns CDR1 SGHAT and CDR2 FQDESV (reference sequence). V was pared by 5 bases and J by 5 bases, with 18 bases between. CDR3: CASSHRELWGTEAFF. In DNA, the CDR3 is TGTGCCAGCAGCCACAGGGAGCTCTGGGGGACTGAAGCTTTCTTT.

The chain couples TRBV7-8 to TRBJ1-1; D gene unclear. The V gene's germline CDR1 is SGHVS and CDR2 FQNEAQ. The V end was cut by 1 base, the J end by 0 bases, with 6 bases between. CDR3 size: 14 residues. The CDR3 is CASSLGRLNTEAFF. The CDR3 DNA is TGTGCCAGCAGCTTAGGACGGCTGAACACTGAAGCTTTCTTT. Full variable domain (outside the CDR3, taken from reference TRBV7-8 and TRBJ1-1): GAGVSQSPRYKVAKRGQDVALRCDPISGHVSLFWYQQALGQGPEFLTYFQNEAQLDKSGLPSDRFFAERPEGSVSTLKIQRTQQEDSAVYLCASSLGRLNTEAFFGQGTRLTVV.

V is TRBV6-5 and J is TRBJ2-5; D tentatively reads TRBD1 or TRBD2 (6 bases each). Trimming took 1 base from V and 5 from J, leaving 14 bases between them. CDR1 is MNHEY and CDR2 is SVGAGI in the germline V gene. The CDR3 has 15 residues. CDR3 sequence (DNA): TGTGCCAGCAGTTACTTTAGGGGGGCGAGGGAGACCCAGTACTTC. Protein sequence: CASSYFRGARETQYF.

Note on this clone: Other DNA sequences in the same sample also yield this CDR3. V gene TRBV7-9 combines with J gene TRBJ2-5, with a tentative D call TRBD2 (7 bases). Trimming left V 3 bases short and J 1 base short, with 9 bases between. The CDR3 runs to 14 residues. Germline V gives CDR1 SEHNR, CDR2 FQNEAQ (reference sequence). The CDR3 loop is CASSLGGGQETQYF. Here the CDR3 DNA reads TGTGCCAGCAGCTTGGGAGGGGGCCAAGAGACCCAGTACTTC. Supplemented by reference TRBV7-9 and TRBJ2-5, the full variable domain reads DTGVSQNPRHKITKRGQNVTFRCDPISEHNRLYWYRQTLGQGPEFLTYFQNEAQLEKSRLLSDRFSAERPKGSFSTLEIQRTEQGDSAMYLCASSLGGGQETQYFGPGTRLLVL.

The chain combines TRBV15 with TRBJ2-7; tentative D call: TRBD2 (5 bases). From germline, CDR1 is LNHNV and CDR2 YYDKDF (reference sequence). The germline V and J ends were trimmed by 0 bases and 3 bases, with 21 bases remaining between them. The length of the CDR3 is 18 residues. The chain's CDR3 is CATSRDQLLASSNYEQYF. The CDR3 DNA reads as TGTGCCACCAGCAGAGATCAATTATTAGCTAGCAGTAACTACGAGCAGTACTTC.

The rearrangement joins TRBV5-1 to TRBJ1-2; D possibly corresponds to TRBD1 (5 bases). Germline CDR1 is SGHRS and CDR2 is YFSETQ. V lost 3 bases and J 6 bases, leaving 18 bases between the germline ends. This CDR3 contains 15 residues. The CDR3 here is CASSWSGSGRDGYTF. In DNA form, the CDR3 reads TGCGCCAGCAGCTGGTCCGGATCCGGCAGGGATGGCTACACCTTC.

The rearrangement links TRBV29-1 to TRBJ2-1; maybe TRBD1 (6 bases). This CDR3 region has 21 residues. Germline-derived CDR1 and CDR2 are SQVTM and ANQGSEA. Trimming left V 0 bases short and J 5 bases short, with 32 bases between. The CDR3 sequence: CSVEDILGWGRGPEANNEQFF. Here the CDR3 DNA reads TGCAGCGTTGAAGATATATTGGGATGGGGCAGGGGACCCGAAGCTAACAATGAGCAGTTCTTC.

The chain couples TRBV7-9 to TRBJ2-5; possibly TRBD2 for D (6 bases). TRBJ2-7 matches the DNA end more closely, so the J call is doubtful. Germline loops: CDR1 SEHNR, CDR2 FQNEAQ (reference sequence). This CDR3 is built from 15 residues. CDR3 region: CASSLMEGVAIEQYF. For the CDR3, the DNA is TGTGCCAGCAGCTTAATGGAGGGAGTAGCCATCGAGCAGTACTTC.

The V gene is TRBV5-1, the J gene TRBJ2-3; 8 positions match TRBD2. This CDR3 spans 15 amino acids. V lost 5 bases, J lost 2 bases, and 7 bases stayed unmatched. Germline V gives CDR1 SGHRS, CDR2 YFSETQ. For the CDR3, the DNA is TGCGCCAGCAGAACATTAGCGGGAACCACAGATACGCAGTATTTT. This encodes CASRTLAGTTDTQYF.

This chain connects TRBV6-6 to TRBJ2-2, with D unclear. Trimming took 4 bases from V and 2 from J, leaving 8 bases between them. Germline CDR1 reads MNHNY; CDR2 reads SVGAGI (reference sequence). The CDR3 loop spans 14 amino acids. CDR3 nucleotides: TGTGCCAGCAGTTTCGCGGACAACACCGGGGAGCTGTTTTTT. Protein product: CASSFADNTGELFF.

This chain joins TRBV27 and TRBJ2-7; 11 bases match TRBD2. Germline lookup yields CDR1 MNHEY and CDR2 SMNVEV (reference sequence). The CDR3 runs 14 residues. Germline trimming cut 5 bases from V and 5 bases from J; bases unmatched to any gene: 5. The CDR3: CASSVLAGGDEQYF. Written as DNA, the CDR3 is TGTGCCAGCAGTGTTCTAGCGGGAGGTGACGAGCAGTACTTC.

The rearrangement joins TRBV11-2 to TRBJ2-7; 8 positions agree with TRBD2. From germline, CDR1 is SGHAT and CDR2 FQNNGV. Germline trimming cut 1 base from V and 3 bases from J; bases unmatched to any gene: 5. The CDR3 is 15 amino acids. The CDR3 loop reads CASSLVSLAGYEQYF. The DNA for the CDR3 is TGTGCCAGCAGCTTAGTAAGCCTAGCGGGCTACGAGCAGTACTTC. Full variable domain (remainder filled in from reference TRBV11-2 and TRBJ2-7): EAGVAQSPRYKIIEKRQSVAFWCNPISGHATLYWYQQILGQGPKLLIQFQNNGVVDDSQLPKDRFSAERLKGVDSTLKIQPAKLEDSAVYLCASSLVSLAGYEQYFGPGTRLTVT.

V usage is TRBV7-9 and J usage is TRBJ1-1; D not certain. Germline lookup yields CDR1 SEHNR and CDR2 FQNEAQ (reference sequence). Trimming stripped 1 base from V and 1 base from J, with 10 bases between. There are 15 residues in the CDR3. The CDR3 DNA reads TGTGCCAGCAGCTTAGGACACTTCGAGAACACTGAAGCTTTCTTT. It yields the protein CASSLGHFENTEAFF.

The genes are TRBV7-9 and TRBJ1-1; no reliable D call. The V end lost 5 bases, the J end lost 5 bases, and 15 bases lay between the germline ends. The germline V gene encodes CDR1 SEHNR and CDR2 FQNEAQ (reference sequence). This CDR3 has 14 amino acids. The chain's CDR3 is CASSVGVQETEAFF. The CDR3 nucleotides read TGTGCCAGCAGCGTGGGAGTCCAAGAGACTGAAGCTTTCTTT.

The V call is TRBV20-1, the J call TRBJ2-1; D gene ambiguous. Germline V gene sequence: CDR1 DFQATT, CDR2 SNEGSKA (reference sequence). The CDR3 runs 11 residues. V was cut by 6 bases and J by 4 bases, with 7 bases left in between. CDR3 region: CSAKKYNEQFF. In DNA form, the CDR3 reads TGCAGTGCCAAGAAATACAATGAGCAGTTCTTC.

The chain has TRBV11-1 and TRBJ2-7; D unresolved. V was clipped by 3 bases and J by 1 base, with 7 bases between them. The germline gives CDR1 SGHAT, CDR2 FQDESV (reference sequence). The CDR3 has 13 residues. CDR3 DNA sequence: TGTGCCAGCAGCTTTGTAGGGTCCTACGAGCAGTACTTC. It specifies CASSFVGSYEQYF. The whole variable domain, remainder taken from reference TRBV11-1 and TRBJ2-7, is EAEVAQSPRYKITEKSQAVAFWCDPISGHATLYWYRQILGQGPELLVQFQDESVVDDSQLPKDRFSAERLKGVDSTLKIQPAELGDSAMYLCASSFVGSYEQYFGPGTRLTVT.

The chain uses TRBV5-1 and TRBJ2-3, with TRBD1 as a possible D gene (5 bases). The CDR3 has 15 residues. V lost 4 bases and J 0 bases, leaving 12 bases between the germline ends. CDR1 is SGHRS, CDR2 YFSETQ, per germline. CDR3 sequence reads: CASSPRTPSTDTQYF. The CDR3, as DNA: TGCGCCAGCAGCCCGAGGACACCTAGCACAGATACGCAGTATTTT.

The chain joins TRBV5-4 to TRBJ2-7; D perhaps matches TRBD2 (6 bases). The CDR3 contains 14 residues. Germline V gene data show CDR1 as SGHNT and CDR2 as YYREEE (reference sequence). With 4 bases removed from V and 0 bases from J, the gap between germline ends came to 11 bases. The CDR3 here is CASSDRDFSYEQYF. CDR3 in DNA: TGTGCCAGCAGCGACCGGGACTTCTCCTACGAGCAGTACTTC.